This T cell receptor (beta chain) is from a study of cytomegalovirus exposure and HLA in healthy donors. For the study at large: A prior analysis found some 110 million unique TCR beta sequences from some 200 million T cells. Points from the study as a whole: A missense DCLRE1C variant was associated with V- and J-gene trimming of TCR beta chains in a later analysis, and an independent cohort replicated the association. Presence/absence analyses assumed roughly uniform sequencing depth across donors, which may not hold.

Note on this clone: Its antigen remains unidentified.

With 60 Vbeta and 13 Jbeta primers, the PCR was carried out. The assay was immunoSEQ multiplex PCR, and TCRdb's table has in-frame clones only and misses some. The table has fewer than 250,000 clones, over 70% seen once. Germline assignment: CDR1 MNHNS and CDR2 SASEGT. V was clipped by 7 bases and J by 5 bases, with 15 bases between them. This CDR3 spans 14 amino acids. The rearrangement links TRBV6-1 to TRBJ2-4, with a possible D match to TRBD1 (6 bases). Sequencing was carried out using PBMCs. The receptor's source is a man aged 30-40 years in good health and CMV-seronegative. The CDR3 region has the DNA TGTGCCAGCATGGGGGACACCTCGGAAAACATTCAGTACTTC. This sequence encodes CASMGDTSENIQYF.